This passage covers 24 T cell receptor beta chains from one sample sequenced in a study of blood T cell repertoires in COVID-19. Clones were read by immunoSEQ multiplex PCR, and TCRdb kept only the in-frame ones, dropping some. Of about 76,000 clones in the sample, 82% are singletons; the top ten hold around a quarter. The material sequenced was peripheral blood. The receptors derive from a human donor in a cohort sampled during active COVID-19.

V is TRBV6-5 and J is TRBJ2-6; TRBD2 matches at 9 bases. CDR1 is MNHEY, CDR2 SVGAGI, per germline. Losses at the gene ends were 6 bases for V and 9 bases for J; bases not matched to a gene: 6. The CDR3 loop spans 14 amino acids. CDR3 amino acids: CASSDLAGYNVLTF. The CDR3 region has the DNA TGTGCCAGCAGCGATCTAGCGGGGTACAACGTCCTGACTTTC.

The chain joins TRBV6-5 to TRBJ1-2, with 7 bases lining up with TRBD1. J lost 8 bases, V lost 7 bases, and 13 bases had no gene match. Germline V gene lookup returns CDR1 MNHEY and CDR2 SVGAGI. This CDR3 has 14 residues. CDR3 coding DNA: TGTGCCAGCACACCCGACAGGGCCCCGAGAGGCTACACCTTC. Its protein is CASTPDRAPRGYTF.

By share, this clone ranks as medium-sized (0.01 to 0.1%). The J gene is TRBJ2-2, the V gene TRBV7-9; 9 nucleotides align to TRBD1. The trim removed 4 bases at V and 7 bases at J, leaving 4 bases unmatched. CDR3 length equals 14 residues. CDR1 is SEHNR and CDR2 is FQNEAQ in the germline V gene (reference sequence). The CDR3 loop reads CASSSYRGLGELFF. The DNA for the CDR3 is TGTGCCAGCAGCTCCTACAGGGGGCTCGGGGAGCTGTTTTTT.

The chain employs TRBV9 and TRBJ1-3, with TRBD1 matching 8 bases. This CDR3 is built from 17 residues. Looked up from germline, CDR1 is SGDLS and CDR2 is YYNGEE. The ends lost 0 bases at V and 4 bases at J; junction bases unmatched: 9. CDR3 sequence (DNA): TGTGCCAGCAGCGTAGGGACAGGGCCGTATTCCGGAAACACCATATATTTT. It translates to CASSVGTGPYSGNTIYF.

This clone was seen a single time. The chain links TRBV7-6 to TRBJ2-3; 11 nucleotides align to TRBD2. CDR1 is SGHVS, CDR2 FNYEAQ, per germline. V gave up 5 bases and J gave up 0 bases; unmatched junction bases: 10. This CDR3 region has 18 residues. This chain's CDR3 is CASSHALAGVTSTDTQYF. The CDR3 coding sequence is TGTGCCAGCAGCCACGCACTAGCGGGGGTCACTAGCACAGATACGCAGTATTTT.

The CDR3 region is CASTGTGGYEQYF. The DNA of the CDR3 is TGTGCCAGTACAGGGACAGGGGGGTACGAGCAGTACTTC. The V call is TRBV19, the J call TRBJ2-7, with 11 bases lining up with TRBD1. Germline CDR1 LNHDA, CDR2 SQIVND (reference sequence). J lost 4 bases, V lost 7 bases, and 3 bases had no gene match. The CDR3 is 13 residues long.

The V and J genes are TRBV5-6 and TRBJ2-1; a possible D gene is TRBD2 (6 bases). This CDR3 has 15 amino acids. With 1 base removed from V and 7 bases from J, the gap between germline ends came to 15 bases. Germline V gene data show CDR1 as SGHDT and CDR2 as YYEEEE. The CDR3 region is CASSLPREFTNEQFF. In DNA, the CDR3 is TGTGCCAGCAGCTTGCCCCGGGAGTTTACAAATGAGCAGTTCTTC.

The rearrangement joins TRBV5-6 to TRBJ2-2, with a weak D call TRBD1 (6 bases). Germline lookup yields CDR1 SGHDT and CDR2 YYEEEE. The CDR3 contains 19 residues. V gave up 3 bases and J gave up 4 bases, with 25 bases separating them. The CDR3 sequence is CASSYLGLSGQITTGELFF. DNA of the CDR3: TGTGCCAGCAGCTATCTAGGGTTATCAGGACAGATAACCACCGGGGAGCTGTTTTTT.

V and J are TRBV3-1 (or the pseudogene TRBV3-2) and TRBJ1-2, with D possibly being TRBD1 (5 bases). Germline loops: CDR1 LGHDT, CDR2 YNNKEL (reference sequence). This CDR3 has 14 amino acids. Trimming cost V 2 bases and J 4 bases, with 11 bases left between them. CDR3 nucleotides: TGTGCCAGCAGCCAATCAAGGGGTTTCTATGGCTACACCTTC. This encodes CASSQSRGFYGYTF.

The chain uses TRBV9 and TRBJ2-5; 7 bases align to TRBD2. Germline V gives CDR1 SGDLS, CDR2 YYNGEE. J lost 4 bases, V lost 0 bases, and 3 bases had no gene match. This CDR3 spans 14 amino acids. The CDR3 reads CASSVEGGLETQYF. CDR3 DNA sequence: TGTGCCAGCAGCGTAGAGGGAGGGTTAGAGACCCAGTACTTC.

V gene TRBV21-1 combines with J gene TRBJ1-5; TRBD1 was called by the table and not checked on the DNA. TRBV21-1 is a pseudogene locus. CDR3 length: 17 residues. This CDR3 reads CASSTSSGQRMGQPQHF. Here the CDR3 DNA reads TGTGCCAGCAGCACGTCATCAGGCCAAAGGATGGGTCAGCCCCAGCATTTT.

The chain employs TRBV7-3 and TRBJ2-1; D not certain. The CDR3 sequence is 15 residues long. Germline-derived CDR1 and CDR2 are SGHTA and FQGTGA. The V gene lost 0 bases and the J gene lost 6 bases, with 12 bases spanning the gap. CDR3 amino acids: CASSLTAARSNEQFF. CDR3 bases: TGTGCCAGCAGCTTAACGGCCGCTAGGAGCAATGAGCAGTTCTTC.

The chain uses TRBV7-9 and TRBJ2-1, with 9 bases identical to TRBD2. J gave up 3 bases and V 3 bases, and 3 bases lay outside the gene matches. There are 15 residues in the CDR3. CDR1 and CDR2 (germline): SEHNR, FQNEAQ (reference sequence). The DNA of the CDR3 is TGTGCCAGCAGCTTCGGTAGCGGGGGCTACAATGAGCAGTTCTTC. Translating gives CASSFGSGGYNEQFF.

V and J are TRBV6-1 and TRBJ1-2; D not resolved. The CDR3 loop spans 16 amino acids. From germline, CDR1 is MNHNS and CDR2 SASEGT. Trimming took 3 bases from V and 7 from J, leaving 21 bases between them. Written as DNA, the CDR3 is TGTGCCAGCAGTGAGACACCCCAGTCCCCGGTACGTGGCTACACCTTC. Translating gives CASSETPQSPVRGYTF.

The V and J genes are TRBV5-6 and TRBJ2-5; perhaps TRBD1 as D (6 bases). The germline CDR1 and CDR2 sequences are SGHDT and YYEEEE. This CDR3 spans 13 amino acids. Trimming stripped 4 bases from V and 5 bases from J, with 12 bases between. The chain's CDR3 is CASSRDTAETQYF. DNA of the CDR3: TGTGCCAGCAGCCGGGACACGGCGGAGACCCAGTACTTC.

This sequence joins TRBV5-1 and TRBJ2-1; 10 bases are a match to TRBD2. Germline V gene lookup returns CDR1 SGHRS and CDR2 YFSETQ. The V gene end was trimmed by 5 bases and the J gene end by 4 bases; junction bases not matched to a gene: 9. CDR3 size: 16 residues. Here the CDR3 reads CASRPSGGGGYNEQFF. CDR3 bases: TGCGCCAGCAGGCCTAGCGGGGGAGGCGGGTACAATGAGCAGTTCTTC.

The chain employs TRBV24-1 and TRBJ2-1, with 10 bases lining up with TRBD2. The V gene's germline CDR1 is KGHDR and CDR2 SFDVKD. With 5 bases clipped from V and 2 bases from J, the junction kept 2 bases outside the gene matches. The CDR3 runs to 15 residues. The CDR3 DNA follows: TGTGCCACCAGTGGGAGCGGGGGGGCCTACAATGAGCAGTTCTTC. This codes for CATSGSGGAYNEQFF.

The gene calls are TRBV6-6 and TRBJ2-1, with 10 bases identical to TRBD1. The germline CDR1 and CDR2 sequences are MNHNY and SVGAGI (reference sequence). J gave up 3 bases and V 5 bases, and 4 bases lay outside the gene matches. This CDR3 spans 15 amino acids. The CDR3 DNA is TGTGCCAGCAGTCCCGGGACAGGGGTCTACAATGAGCAGTTCTTC. This encodes CASSPGTGVYNEQFF.

This chain connects TRBV4-1 to TRBJ1-5; D ambiguous. Between the trimmed V and J ends, which lost 1 base and 0 bases, there was a span of 7 bases. The germline V gene encodes CDR1 MGHRA and CDR2 YSYEKL. CDR3 length: 15 residues. The CDR3 region is CASSQVRYSNQPQHF. The CDR3 bases are TGCGCCAGCAGCCAAGTCCGTTATAGCAATCAGCCCCAGCATTTT.

This clone was seen only once. The chain employs TRBV9 and TRBJ2-1; 13 bases match TRBD2. V trimming: 4 bases; J trimming: 5 bases; junction bases outside the gene matches: 3. This CDR3 spans 15 amino acids. Germline lookup yields CDR1 SGDLS and CDR2 YYNGEE. CDR3 loop: CASSTGLAGDNEQFF. CDR3 bases: TGTGCCAGCAGCACCGGACTAGCGGGGGACAATGAGCAGTTCTTC.

The chain recombines TRBV6-5 with TRBJ2-7, with a weak D call TRBD1 (6 bases). This CDR3 contains 14 residues. The germline V gene has CDR1 MNHEY and CDR2 SVGAGI. Trimming removed 6 bases at V and 2 bases at J, with 14 bases between. The CDR3 bases are TGTGCCAGCAGGATAGACAGGATCGCCTACGAGCAGTACTTC. Amino acid sequence: CASRIDRIAYEQYF.

The rearrangement links TRBV14 to TRBJ1-2; 7 bases line up with TRBD1. V shed 2 bases and J 4 bases; nucleotides not matched to a gene: 10. CDR3 length: 16 residues. CDR1 and CDR2 (germline): SGHDN, FVKESK. The CDR3 DNA sequence: TGTGCCAGCAGCCAATCAATTGACAGGGCGAGCTATGGCTACACCTTC. Encoded protein: CASSQSIDRASYGYTF.

V usage is TRBV30 and J usage is TRBJ2-5; TRBD2 might be the D (6 bases). The CDR3 loop spans 13 amino acids. Trimming pared 2 bases from V and 4 bases from J, leaving 11 bases between. The germline CDR1 and CDR2 sequences are GTSNPN and SVGIG (reference sequence). The CDR3 sequence: CAWSRGTLETQYF. The CDR3 nucleotides read TGTGCCTGGAGTCGCGGGACTCTAGAGACCCAGTACTTC.

The chain links TRBV4-1 to TRBJ2-2; TRBD2 is a possible D gene (6 bases). Germline V gene data show CDR1 as MGHRA and CDR2 as YSYEKL. Between the trimmed V and J ends, which lost 4 bases and 5 bases, there was a span of 14 bases. This CDR3 contains 15 residues. CDR3 coding DNA: TGCGCCAGCAGCCGACCCCTAGCGAGAACCGGGGAGCTGTTTTTT. Translating it yields CASSRPLARTGELFF.